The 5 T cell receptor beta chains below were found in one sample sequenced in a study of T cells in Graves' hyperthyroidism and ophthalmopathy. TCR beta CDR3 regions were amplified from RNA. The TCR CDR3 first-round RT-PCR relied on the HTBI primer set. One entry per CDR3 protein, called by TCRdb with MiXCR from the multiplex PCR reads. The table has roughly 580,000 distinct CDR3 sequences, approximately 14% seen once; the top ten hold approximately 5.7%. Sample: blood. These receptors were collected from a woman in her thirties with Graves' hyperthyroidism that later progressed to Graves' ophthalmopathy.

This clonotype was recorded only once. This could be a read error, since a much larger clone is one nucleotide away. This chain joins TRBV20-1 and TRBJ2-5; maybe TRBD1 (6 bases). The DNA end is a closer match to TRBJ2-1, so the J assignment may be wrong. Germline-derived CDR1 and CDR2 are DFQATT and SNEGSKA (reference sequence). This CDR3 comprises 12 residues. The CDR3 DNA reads TGCAGTGCTCGGACAGTTGAAGAGACCCAGTTCTTC. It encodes CSARTVEETQFF.

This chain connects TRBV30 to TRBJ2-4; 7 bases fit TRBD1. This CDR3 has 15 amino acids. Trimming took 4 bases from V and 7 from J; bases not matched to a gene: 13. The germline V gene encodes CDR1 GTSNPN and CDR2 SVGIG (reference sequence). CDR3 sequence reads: CAWTKGGQHRNIQYF. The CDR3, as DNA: TGTGCCTGGACCAAAGGGGGCCAGCACCGGAACATTCAGTACTTC.

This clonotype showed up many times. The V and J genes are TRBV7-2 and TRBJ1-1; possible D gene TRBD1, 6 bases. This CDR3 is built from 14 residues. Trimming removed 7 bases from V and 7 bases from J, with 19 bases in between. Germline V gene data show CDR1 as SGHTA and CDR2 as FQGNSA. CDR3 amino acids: CASTFYRDSGEAFF. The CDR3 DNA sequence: TGTGCCAGCACCTTTTACAGGGATAGTGGTGAAGCTTTCTTT.

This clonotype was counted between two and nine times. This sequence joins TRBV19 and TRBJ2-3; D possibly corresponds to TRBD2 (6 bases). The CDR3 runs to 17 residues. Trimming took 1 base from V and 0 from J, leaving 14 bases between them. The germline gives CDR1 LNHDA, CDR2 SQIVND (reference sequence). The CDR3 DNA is TGTGCCAGTAGTATAGCCAATTCCGGGACTAGCACAGATACGCAGTATTTT. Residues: CASSIANSGTSTDTQYF.

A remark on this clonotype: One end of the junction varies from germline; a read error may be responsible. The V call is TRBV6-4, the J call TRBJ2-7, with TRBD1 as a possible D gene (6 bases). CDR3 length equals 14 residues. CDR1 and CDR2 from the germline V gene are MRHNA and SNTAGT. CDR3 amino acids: CASSYSDRLYEQYF. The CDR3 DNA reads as TGTGCCAGCAGTTACTCAGACAGGCTCTACGAGCAGTACTTC.